Shown below are 24 T cell receptor beta chains from a single sample sequenced in a study of cytomegalovirus exposure and HLA in healthy donors. Amplification used 60 Vbeta primers and 13 Jbeta primers. Sequencing was performed with immunoSEQ multiplex PCR; in TCRdb, only in-frame clones are kept and a portion is missing. The table records under 200,000 clones, over 70% of them present only once. The sample consisted of PBMCs. These receptors were obtained from a middle-aged man in good health and CMV-seropositive.

The CDR3 region has the DNA TGTGCCAGCTCACCCCTGGGGGGTATGAACACTGAAGCTTTCTTT. It yields the protein CASSPLGGMNTEAFF. The rearrangement uses TRBV18 and TRBJ1-1; weak D call: TRBD1 (5 bases). Germline-derived CDR1 and CDR2 are KGHSH and LQKENI. CDR3 length: 15 amino acids. V was pared by 3 bases and J by 0 bases, with 11 bases between.

The J gene is TRBJ2-7, the V gene TRBV6-5; TRBD1 aligns across 9 bases. Germline V gene sequence: CDR1 MNHEY, CDR2 SVGAGI. The CDR3 spans 14 residues. V was clipped by 6 bases and J by 7 bases; unmatched bases: 10. For the CDR3, the DNA is TGTGCCAGCAGCTATGGTCGAGGGACAGGGGAGCAGTACTTC. It translates to CASSYGRGTGEQYF.

This chain uses TRBV7-8 with TRBJ2-1; 15 nucleotides agree with TRBD2. This CDR3 has 17 residues. From germline, CDR1 is SGHVS and CDR2 FQNEAQ. J lost 3 bases, V lost 4 bases, and 4 bases had no gene match. The DNA for the CDR3 is TGTGCCAGCAGCTCGGGACTAGCGGGAGGACTCTACAATGAGCAGTTCTTC. Residues: CASSSGLAGGLYNEQFF.

This clone came up once. The rearrangement uses TRBV5-4 and TRBJ2-1, with 8 bases matching TRBD2. V lost 3 bases to trimming and J lost 3 bases; unmatched junction nucleotides: 5. Germline loops: CDR1 SGHNT, CDR2 YYREEE (reference sequence). The CDR3 length is 15 residues. The CDR3 spells CASSSGSGVYNEQFF. For the CDR3, the DNA is TGTGCCAGCAGCTCCGGTAGCGGGGTCTACAATGAGCAGTTCTTC. Looking up the rest from reference TRBV5-4 and TRBJ2-1 gives the full variable domain: ETGVTQSPTHLIKTRGQQVTLRCSSQSGHNTVSWYQQALGQGPQFIFQYYREEENGRGNFPPRFSGLQFPNYSSELNVNALELDDSALYLCASSSGSGVYNEQFFGPGTRLTVL.

V gene TRBV14 combines with J gene TRBJ2-7; maybe TRBD2 (6 bases). The V and J ends lost 4 bases and 5 bases respectively, with 18 bases between them. The CDR3 covers 15 residues. Germline V gene sequence: CDR1 SGHDN, CDR2 FVKESK. CDR3 residues: CASSLRRGPSDEQYF. The CDR3 nucleotides read TGTGCCAGCAGCCTGAGGCGGGGACCGAGCGACGAGCAGTACTTC.

A word on this clone: No conserved phenylalanine or tryptophan is present at the end of the CDR3, so a read error is the likely explanation. V and J are TRBV5-4 and TRBJ1-1; no definite D call. The CDR3 has 14 amino acids. From germline, CDR1 is SGHNT and CDR2 YYREEE (reference sequence). The V end lost 4 bases, the J end lost 0 bases, and 10 bases lay between the germline ends. This CDR3 reads CASSQTHMNTEAFL. The DNA for the CDR3 is TGTGCCAGCAGCCAGACACACATGAACACTGAAGCTTTCCTT.

The chain carries TRBV9 and TRBJ2-7; a possible D gene is TRBD2 (6 bases). V was pared by 2 bases and J by 6 bases, with 21 bases between. The length of the CDR3 is 16 residues. CDR1 and CDR2 (germline): SGDLS, YYNGEE. The CDR3 nucleotides read TGTGCCAGCAGCGTCCACCCGGGTCGGGGGAGGACCGAGCAGTACTTC. Its protein product is CASSVHPGRGRTEQYF.

The rearrangement links TRBV5-1 to TRBJ2-1, with 11 bases aligning to TRBD2. The V gene end was trimmed by 1 base and the J gene end by 7 bases; junction bases not matched to a gene: 13. The CDR3 is 18 amino acids. CDR1 is SGHRS, CDR2 YFSETQ, per germline. The CDR3 region has the DNA TGCGCCAGCAGCTTGTTACCGGGACTAGCGGTCCTCGGGAATGAGCAGTTCTTC. Encoded protein: CASSLLPGLAVLGNEQFF.

This clone has more than one count but fewer than ten. This sequence joins TRBV7-2 and TRBJ2-7; possible D gene TRBD1, 6 bases. V was trimmed by 2 bases and J by 2 bases, leaving 13 bases between them. Looked up from germline, CDR1 is SGHTA and CDR2 is FQGNSA. The CDR3 is 15 amino acids. The CDR3 DNA reads as TGTGCCAGCAGCTTACGGAGGACAGACACCTACGAGCAGTACTTC. It is translated as CASSLRRTDTYEQYF. Full variable domain (outside the CDR3, taken from reference TRBV7-2 and TRBJ2-7): GAGVSQSPSNKVTEKGKDVELRCDPISGHTALYWYRQSLGQGLEFLIYFQGNSAPDKSGLPSDRFSAERTGGSVSTLTIQRTQQEDSAVYLCASSLRRTDTYEQYFGPGTRLTVT.

V usage is TRBV7-8 and J usage is TRBJ2-1; D is perhaps TRBD1 (6 bases). This CDR3 region has 14 residues. From germline, CDR1 is SGHVS and CDR2 FQNEAQ. V gave up 5 bases and J gave up 4 bases, with 12 bases separating them. This CDR3 is CASSPRQDYNEQFF. CDR3 nucleotide sequence: TGTGCCAGCAGCCCCCGACAGGATTACAATGAGCAGTTCTTC.

This clone came up once. The V and J genes are TRBV2 and TRBJ1-1, with D uncertain. The CDR3 consists of 10 residues. Germline CDR1 SNHLY, CDR2 FYNNEI. Trimming took off 3 bases at V and 7 bases at J, with 3 bases between the two ends. The CDR3 protein is CASSDLEAFF. CDR3 nucleotides: TGTGCCAGCAGTGATCTTGAAGCTTTCTTT.

The rearrangement joins TRBV11-2 to TRBJ2-7; TRBD2 might be the D (5 bases). Per the germline V gene, CDR1 is SGHAT and CDR2 is FQNNGV. The CDR3 has 14 amino acids. The V end was cut by 3 bases, the J end by 0 bases, with 9 bases between. The CDR3 nucleotides are TGTGCCAGCAGCTTTGCGGGTCGCTCCTACGAGCAGTACTTC. It is translated as CASSFAGRSYEQYF.

Note on this clone: Its ends do not fully match the called genes, so a read error is possible. The V gene is TRBV27, the J gene TRBJ2-6, with 7 bases identical to TRBD1. The V gene's germline CDR1 is MNHEY and CDR2 SMNVEV (reference sequence). The CDR3 contains 18 residues. The CDR3 here is CASSFGTGVSSGANGLTF. The CDR3, as DNA: TGTGCCAGCAGTTTCGGTACAGGGGTGTCCTCTGGGGCCAACGGCCTGACTTTC.

This chain joins TRBV27 and TRBJ2-2, with a weak D call TRBD2 (5 bases). Germline V gene data show CDR1 as MNHEY and CDR2 as SMNVEV (reference sequence). V shed 8 bases and J shed 5 bases, with 18 bases lying between them. The CDR3 totals 15 residues. The chain's CDR3 is CASWPRGAGTGELFF. CDR3 nucleotide sequence: TGTGCCAGCTGGCCCCGGGGTGCTGGGACCGGGGAGCTGTTTTTT.

The chain joins TRBV4-1 to TRBJ1-1, with 9 bases that match TRBD1. With 4 bases clipped from V and 4 bases from J, the junction kept 7 bases outside the gene matches. The germline V gene has CDR1 MGHRA and CDR2 YSYEKL. CDR3 length equals 15 residues. This CDR3 reads CASSRGTGTGTEAFF. Written as DNA, the CDR3 is TGCGCCAGCAGCCGAGGGACAGGGACTGGCACTGAAGCTTTCTTT.

J is TRBJ2-7 and V is TRBV11-2; the match to TRBD1 covers 7 bases. The CDR3 has 14 residues. Per the germline V gene, CDR1 is SGHAT and CDR2 is FQNNGV. The junction had 8 bases not matched to a gene; V was cut back by 5 bases and J by 4 bases. CDR3 protein: CASSRIGTVYEQYF. The CDR3 coding sequence is TGTGCCAGCAGCCGTATCGGGACAGTGTACGAGCAGTACTTC.

This sequence joins TRBV9 and TRBJ2-5; D perhaps matches TRBD2 (5 bases). Trimming removed 0 bases from V and 11 bases from J, with 14 bases in between. The CDR3 loop spans 13 amino acids. From germline, CDR1 is SGDLS and CDR2 YYNGEE. CDR3 region: CASSVAVGWEQYF. The CDR3 bases are TGTGCCAGCAGCGTAGCCGTGGGGTGGGAGCAGTACTTC.

The chain combines TRBV9 with TRBJ2-2; D not resolved. Germline-derived CDR1 and CDR2 are SGDLS and YYNGEE. CDR3 length: 13 amino acids. Trimming shortened V by 0 bases and J by 3 bases, and 3 bases separated the two germline ends. The CDR3 nucleotides are TGTGCCAGCAGCGTAGCGGACACCGGGGAGCTGTTTTTT. Translation: CASSVADTGELFF.

The rearrangement joins TRBV7-9 to TRBJ2-1; 10 bases line up with TRBD1. The CDR3 extends over 15 amino acids. In germline, CDR1 is SEHNR, CDR2 FQNEAQ (reference sequence). The V gene end was trimmed by 5 bases and the J gene end by 4 bases; junction bases not matched to a gene: 5. CDR3 in amino acids: CASSHGQGDYNEQFF. The CDR3 DNA is TGTGCCAGCAGCCATGGACAGGGGGATTACAATGAGCAGTTCTTC. The entire variable domain, with the rest obtained from reference TRBV7-9 and TRBJ2-1, is as follows: DTGVSQNPRHKITKRGQNVTFRCDPISEHNRLYWYRQTLGQGPEFLTYFQNEAQLEKSRLLSDRFSAERPKGSFSTLEIQRTEQGDSAMYLCASSHGQGDYNEQFFGPGTRLTVL.

This clone ranks as medium-sized. The rearrangement uses TRBV7-2 and TRBJ2-1; D perhaps matches TRBD2 (5 bases). V shed 0 bases and J shed 2 bases, with 8 bases lying between them. Germline V gives CDR1 SGHTA, CDR2 FQGNSA. This CDR3 region has 15 residues. In DNA, the CDR3 is TGTGCCAGCAGCTTAGCGGCGGGTGCCTACAATGAGCAGTTCTTC. Protein sequence: CASSLAAGAYNEQFF.

This chain links TRBV27 with TRBJ1-1; 7 positions match TRBD1. This CDR3 comprises 14 residues. Germline V gives CDR1 MNHEY, CDR2 SMNVEV (reference sequence). V shed 2 bases and J 6 bases; nucleotides not matched to a gene: 6. CDR3 nucleotides: TGTGCCAGCAGTTTACGGAGGGGGCGGCCTGAAGCTTTCTTT. Translating it yields CASSLRRGRPEAFF.

The chain employs TRBV5-6 and TRBJ2-3; possible D gene TRBD2, 6 bases. Germline assignment: CDR1 SGHDT and CDR2 YYEEEE. With 0 bases removed from V and 11 bases from J, the gap between germline ends came to 7 bases. The CDR3 runs 11 residues. The CDR3 loop reads CASSLAGEQYF. In nucleotides, the CDR3 is TGTGCCAGCAGCTTGGCGGGAGAGCAGTATTTT. The full variable domain, in which reference TRBV5-6 and TRBJ2-3 provide the parts outside the CDR3, is DAGVTQSPTHLIKTRGQQVTLRCSPKSGHDTVSWYQQALGQGPQFIFQYYEEEERQRGNFPDRFSGHQFPNYSSELNVNALLLGDSALYLCASSLAGEQYFGPGTRLTVL.

This chain uses TRBV7-3 with TRBJ1-1, with D possibly matching TRBD1 (6 bases). Germline lookup yields CDR1 SGHTA and CDR2 FQGTGA. Trimming cost V 5 bases and J 3 bases, with 13 bases left between them. The CDR3 has 14 residues. The CDR3 sequence is CASSTGQSYTEAFF. CDR3 DNA: TGTGCCAGCAGCACAGGACAGTCGTACACTGAAGCTTTCTTT.

The gene calls are TRBV11-2 and TRBJ2-1; 8 nucleotides agree with TRBD2. The V and J ends lost 5 bases and 5 bases, in that order; junction bases with no gene match: 8. The CDR3 has 15 amino acids. Germline loops: CDR1 SGHAT, CDR2 FQNNGV. In DNA, the CDR3 is TGTGCCAGCAGCACCACAGCGGGAGTAAACAATGAGCAGTTCTTC. This sequence encodes CASSTTAGVNNEQFF.